These T cell receptor beta chains were read from a single sample in a study of vaccination and CD4 T cells after COVID-19. TCRdb reprocessed the PCR reads with MiXCR, giving one entry per CDR3 protein. Here the sample spans about 20,000 distinct CDR3 sequences, 45% to 60% being singletons. No cognate antigen is known for these TCRs. The sequencing input was CD4+ T cells from blood, cultured in vitro. The receptors originated from a human donor who had recovered from COVID-19. Each CDR3 is given with its conserved first and last residue. A D gene is named only where the DNA matches it firmly. A row's size may be missing; if present it is once, few, many or a size class.

>TRBJ2-1|.|.|TRBV10-2
CASSLGWDPYNEQFF
TGCGCCAGCTCCCTGGGGTGGGACCCCTACAATGAGCAGTTCTTC
>TRBJ2-1|.|.|TRBV20-1
CSALFRGWEQFF
TGCAGTGCCCTCTTTCGGGGCTGGGAGCAGTTCTTC
>TRBJ2-2|.|.|TRBV6-4
CASSVRGNTGELFF
TGTGCCAGCAGTGTCAGGGGGAACACCGGGGAGCTGTTTTTT
>TRBJ2-7|.|.|TRBV11-2
CASSSQGIEQYF
TGTGCCAGCAGCTCCCAGGGCATCGAGCAGTACTTC
>TRBJ2-5|.|.|TRBV20-1
CSARDGGRAPQETQYF
TGCAGTGCTAGGGACGGGGGCAGGGCCCCCCAAGAGACCCAGTACTTC
>TRBJ2-7|.|.|TRBV6-5
CASSFLLAYEQYF
TGTGCCAGCAGTTTTCTTCTAGCCTACGAGCAGTACTTC
>TRBJ2-2|.|.|TRBV9
CASQNGGRNTGELFF
TGTGCCAGCCAGAACGGGGGGCGGAACACCGGGGAGCTGTTTTTT
>TRBJ1-1|.|.|TRBV19
CASSPLGGTTEAFF
TGTGCCAGTAGTCCCCTGGGAGGGACCACTGAAGCTTTCTTT
>TRBJ2-7|TRBD2|.|TRBV20-1
CSAGRLAGGEQYF
TGCAGTGCTGGTAGACTAGCGGGCGGGGAGCAGTACTTC
>TRBJ2-2|TRBD2|.|TRBV20-1
CSARGGTSGRNTGELFF
TGCAGTGCTAGAGGGGGGACTAGCGGGAGAAACACCGGGGAGCTGTTTTTT
>TRBJ2-3|TRBD2|.|TRBV7-9
CASTPGLVTDTQYF
TGTGCCAGCACCCCGGGACTAGTAACAGATACGCAGTATTTT
>TRBJ1-2|.|.|TRBV11-3
CASSPDGYGYTF
TGTGCCAGCAGCCCGGACGGCTATGGCTACACCTTC
>TRBJ2-5|.|.|TRBV2
CASSKLSPQETQYF
TGTGCCAGCAGTAAGCTTAGCCCCCAAGAGACCCAGTACTTC
>TRBJ1-5|.|.|TRBV5-1
CASREGPLRNQPQHF
TGCGCCAGTCGAGAGGGACCCCTTAGGAATCAGCCCCAGCATTTT
>TRBJ2-7|TRBD1|.|TRBV7-8
CASSPVQGQSYEQYF
TGTGCCAGCAGCCCGGTGCAGGGACAGTCCTACGAGCAGTACTTC
>TRBJ1-2|.|.|TRBV20-1
CSARALGVGGGNYGYTF
TGCAGTGCTAGAGCTTTGGGTGTAGGGGGGGGTAACTATGGCTACACCTTC
>TRBJ2-1|.|.|TRBV10-3
CAISSGLGYNEQFF
TGTGCCATCAGCAGCGGGTTGGGATACAATGAGCAGTTCTTC
>TRBJ1-3|.|once|TRBV6-2/TRBV6-3
CASRPSSGNTIYF
TGTGCCAGCAGACCTAGCTCTGGAAACACCATATATTTT
>TRBJ1-2|TRBD1|few|TRBV29-1
CSGRTGGTYGYTF
TGCAGCGGAAGGACAGGGGGCACCTATGGCTACACCTTC